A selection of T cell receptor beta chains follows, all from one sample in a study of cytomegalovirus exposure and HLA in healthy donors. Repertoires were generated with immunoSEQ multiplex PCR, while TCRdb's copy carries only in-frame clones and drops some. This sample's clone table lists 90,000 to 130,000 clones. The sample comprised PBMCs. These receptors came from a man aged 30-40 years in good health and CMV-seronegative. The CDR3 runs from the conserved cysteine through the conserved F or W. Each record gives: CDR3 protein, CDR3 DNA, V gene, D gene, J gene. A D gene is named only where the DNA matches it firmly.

CDR3aa: CASSSSQAVMNTEAFF; CDR3nt: TGTGCCAGCAGCAGTAGTCAGGCTGTTATGAACACTGAAGCTTTCTTT; v_gene: TRBV28; d_gene: .; j_gene: TRBJ1-1
CDR3aa: CAWSDGGADTQYF; CDR3nt: TGTGCCTGGAGTGATGGGGGGGCAGATACGCAGTATTTT; v_gene: TRBV30; d_gene: TRBD2; j_gene: TRBJ2-3
CDR3aa: CASSDPGGPNGYTF; CDR3nt: TGTGCCAGCAGCGACCCAGGGGGCCCAAATGGCTACACCTTC; v_gene: TRBV5-6; d_gene: TRBD1; j_gene: TRBJ1-2
CDR3aa: CASSQGVGTGRSGELFF; CDR3nt: TGTGCCAGCAGCCAGGGGGTCGGGACAGGGCGATCCGGGGAGCTGTTTTTT; v_gene: TRBV7-9; d_gene: TRBD1; j_gene: TRBJ2-2
CDR3aa: CASRVQGEETQYF; CDR3nt: TGTGCCAGCAGGGTACAGGGCGAGGAGACCCAGTACTTC; v_gene: TRBV21-1; d_gene: .; j_gene: TRBJ2-5
CDR3aa: CASSLTLGTGGYYGYTF; CDR3nt: TGTGCCAGCAGTTTAACGTTGGGGACAGGGGGCTACTATGGCTACACCTTC; v_gene: TRBV27; d_gene: TRBD1; j_gene: TRBJ1-2
CDR3aa: CASSYTGQGATDEQFF; CDR3nt: TGTGCCAGCAGTTACACGGGACAGGGGGCTACGGATGAGCAGTTCTTC; v_gene: TRBV6-5; d_gene: TRBD1; j_gene: TRBJ2-1
CDR3aa: CASSPYREAGETQYF; CDR3nt: TGTGCCAGCAGCCCCTACCGGGAGGCAGGAGAGACCCAGTACTTC; v_gene: TRBV11-2; d_gene: TRBD2; j_gene: TRBJ2-5
CDR3aa: CASSQEERGSVYEQYF; CDR3nt: TGTGCCAGCAGCCAAGAGGAGCGGGGGAGTGTCTACGAGCAGTACTTC; v_gene: TRBV4-2; d_gene: TRBD2; j_gene: TRBJ2-7
CDR3aa: CASRGLQETNEKLFF; CDR3nt: TGTGCCAGCAGAGGGTTACAGGAAACTAATGAAAAACTGTTTTTT; v_gene: TRBV6-1; d_gene: .; j_gene: TRBJ1-4
CDR3aa: CASSFGVAGGMDEQFF; CDR3nt: TGTGCCAGCAGCTTCGGTGTAGCGGGGGGCATGGATGAGCAGTTCTTC; v_gene: TRBV7-2; d_gene: TRBD2; j_gene: TRBJ2-1
CDR3aa: CASSSTNRGGFYGYTF; CDR3nt: TGTGCCAGCAGTTCTACAAACAGGGGGGGCTTCTATGGCTACACCTTC; v_gene: TRBV27; d_gene: TRBD1; j_gene: TRBJ1-2
CDR3aa: CASSPPRGSPNYEQYF; CDR3nt: TGTGCCAGCTCACCACCAAGGGGGAGTCCCAACTACGAGCAGTACTTC; v_gene: TRBV18; d_gene: .; j_gene: TRBJ2-7
CDR3aa: CASSYTGGLSYEQYF; CDR3nt: TGTGCCAGCAGCTACACAGGGGGCCTCTCCTACGAGCAGTACTTC; v_gene: TRBV6-1; d_gene: TRBD1; j_gene: TRBJ2-7
CDR3aa: CASSPGLAAFETQYF; CDR3nt: TGTGCCAGCAGCCCGGGACTCGCCGCGTTCGAGACCCAGTACTTC; v_gene: TRBV11-3; d_gene: .; j_gene: TRBJ2-5
CDR3aa: CAWNNQRGYNEQFF; CDR3nt: TGTGCCTGGAACAACCAGCGGGGTTACAATGAGCAGTTCTTC; v_gene: TRBV30; d_gene: TRBD2; j_gene: TRBJ2-1
CDR3aa: CASRKQGMNTEAFF; CDR3nt: TGTGCCAGCAGAAAACAGGGTATGAACACTGAAGCTTTCTTT; v_gene: TRBV6-5; d_gene: .; j_gene: TRBJ1-1
CDR3aa: CASSPPRGWDYGYTF; CDR3nt: TGTGCCAGCTCACCACCGCGCGGGTGGGACTATGGCTACACCTTC; v_gene: TRBV18; d_gene: .; j_gene: TRBJ1-2
CDR3aa: CASSQDVGQGFFDRTEAFF; CDR3nt: TGCGCCAGCAGCCAAGATGTGGGACAGGGTTTCTTCGATCGGACTGAAGCTTTCTTT; v_gene: TRBV4-1; d_gene: TRBD1; j_gene: TRBJ1-1
CDR3aa: CASRVGLAGGSSSYEQYF; CDR3nt: TGTGCCAGCAGGGTCGGACTAGCGGGGGGCTCGAGCTCCTACGAGCAGTACTTC; v_gene: TRBV7-2; d_gene: TRBD2; j_gene: TRBJ2-7
CDR3aa: CASSWDRANSPLHF; CDR3nt: TGTGCCAGCAGTTGGGACAGGGCAAATTCACCCCTCCACTTT; v_gene: TRBV28; d_gene: TRBD1; j_gene: TRBJ1-6
CDR3aa: CASSLSLNYGYTF; CDR3nt: TGTGCCAGCAGCTTATCCCTAAACTATGGCTACACCTTC; v_gene: TRBV5-6; d_gene: .; j_gene: TRBJ1-2
CDR3aa: CASGDRQMNEAFF; CDR3nt: TGTGCCAGCGGGGACAGGCAGATGAATGAAGCTTTCTTT; v_gene: TRBV6-5; d_gene: TRBD1; j_gene: TRBJ1-1
CDR3aa: CATSRVYGVGTGELFF; CDR3nt: TGTGCCACCAGCAGAGTTTACGGGGTGGGCACCGGGGAGCTGTTTTTT; v_gene: TRBV15; d_gene: .; j_gene: TRBJ2-2
CDR3aa: CVRSLQAGYEQYF; CDR3nt: TGTGTCAGAAGCTTACAGGCAGGCTACGAGCAGTACTTC; v_gene: TRBV7-5; d_gene: .; j_gene: TRBJ2-7
CDR3aa: CASSPQVGGQGGNTIYF; CDR3nt: TGTGCCAGCTCACCACAAGTTGGCGGACAGGGAGGAAACACCATATATTTT; v_gene: TRBV18; d_gene: TRBD1; j_gene: TRBJ1-3
CDR3aa: CASSVDRGHEQYF; CDR3nt: TGTGCCAGTAGTGTAGACAGGGGACACGAGCAGTACTTC; v_gene: TRBV19; d_gene: TRBD1; j_gene: TRBJ2-7
CDR3aa: CASSTGLAGGTQYF; CDR3nt: TGCGCCAGCAGCACGGGACTAGCGGGGGGTACGCAGTATTTT; v_gene: TRBV5-1; d_gene: TRBD2; j_gene: TRBJ2-3
CDR3aa: CASSKDVRGRTNEKLFF; CDR3nt: TGTGCCAGCAGCAAAGATGTCAGGGGGCGGACTAATGAAAAACTGTTTTTT; v_gene: TRBV21-1; d_gene: .; j_gene: TRBJ1-4
CDR3aa: CASATGGQGGTQYF; CDR3nt: TGTGCCAGTGCTACTGGGGGACAGGGCGGGACCCAGTACTTC; v_gene: TRBV5-8; d_gene: TRBD1; j_gene: TRBJ2-5
CDR3aa: CASSLGTDTGELFF; CDR3nt: TGTGCCAGCAGCCTCGGGACAGACACCGGGGAGCTGTTTTTT; v_gene: TRBV7-7; d_gene: TRBD1; j_gene: TRBJ2-2
CDR3aa: CASSLRAGTETYEQYF; CDR3nt: TGTGCCAGCAGCCTCCGTGCCGGGACAGAAACCTACGAGCAGTACTTC; v_gene: TRBV7-8; d_gene: TRBD1; j_gene: TRBJ2-7
CDR3aa: CASSPGQGKNNEQFF; CDR3nt: TGTGCCAGCAGCCCCGGACAGGGGAAAAACAATGAGCAGTTCTTC; v_gene: TRBV11-3; d_gene: TRBD1; j_gene: TRBJ2-1
CDR3aa: CASSLAGAVETQYF; CDR3nt: TGTGCCAGCAGCTTAGCGGGGGCAGTCGAGACCCAGTACTTC; v_gene: TRBV7-8; d_gene: .; j_gene: TRBJ2-5
CDR3aa: CAHFGPGGSSEQYF; CDR3nt: TGTGCCCATTTCGGTCCAGGGGGCTCGAGCGAGCAGTACTTC; v_gene: TRBV30; d_gene: TRBD1; j_gene: TRBJ2-7
CDR3aa: CASSTGTSGDTQYF; CDR3nt: TGTGCCAGCAGTACCGGGACTAGTGGAGATACGCAGTATTTT; v_gene: TRBV4-2; d_gene: TRBD2; j_gene: TRBJ2-3
CDR3aa: CASSEWGQGAGYTF; CDR3nt: TGTGCCAGCAGTGAATGGGGACAGGGGGCTGGCTACACCTTC; v_gene: TRBV2; d_gene: TRBD1; j_gene: TRBJ1-2
CDR3aa: CSVGRSGTGGGGYTF; CDR3nt: TGCAGCGTTGGACGTAGTGGGACAGGGGGCGGTGGCTACACCTTC; v_gene: TRBV29-1; d_gene: TRBD1; j_gene: TRBJ1-2
CDR3aa: CASSPGGEQFF; CDR3nt: TGTGCCAGCAGCCCTGGGGGGGAGCAGTTCTTC; v_gene: TRBV7-7; d_gene: .; j_gene: TRBJ2-1
CDR3aa: CASSAGTGRNSPLHF; CDR3nt: TGTGCCAGCAGCGCCGGGACAGGTCGAAATTCACCCCTCCACTTT; v_gene: TRBV5-6; d_gene: TRBD1; j_gene: TRBJ1-6
CDR3aa: CASQNRGSYEQYF; CDR3nt: TGTGCCAGCCAAAACAGGGGTTCCTACGAGCAGTACTTC; v_gene: TRBV7-9; d_gene: TRBD1; j_gene: TRBJ2-7
CDR3aa: CASSFQGAETQYF; CDR3nt: TGTGCCAGCAGCTTTCAGGGGGCAGAGACCCAGTACTTC; v_gene: TRBV7-3; d_gene: TRBD1; j_gene: TRBJ2-5
CDR3aa: CASQRPGLSTGELFF; CDR3nt: TGTGCCAGCCAGCGTCCGGGACTCAGCACCGGGGAGCTGTTTTTT; v_gene: TRBV6-5; d_gene: .; j_gene: TRBJ2-2
CDR3aa: CASSLSGAGSTDTQYF; CDR3nt: TGTGCCAGCAGTTTGTCGGGAGCCGGAAGCACAGATACGCAGTATTTT; v_gene: TRBV28; d_gene: .; j_gene: TRBJ2-3